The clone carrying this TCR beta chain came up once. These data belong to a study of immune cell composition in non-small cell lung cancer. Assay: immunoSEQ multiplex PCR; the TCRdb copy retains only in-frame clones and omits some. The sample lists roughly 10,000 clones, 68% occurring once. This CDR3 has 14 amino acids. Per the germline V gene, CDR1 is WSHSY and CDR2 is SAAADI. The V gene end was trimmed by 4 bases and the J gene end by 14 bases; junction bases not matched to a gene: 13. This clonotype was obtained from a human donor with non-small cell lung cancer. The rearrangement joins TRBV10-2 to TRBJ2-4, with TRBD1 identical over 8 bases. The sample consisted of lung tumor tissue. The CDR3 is CASSVQGAVVLEYF. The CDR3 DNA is TGCGCCAGCAGTGTGCAGGGGGCGGTCGTACTTGAGTACTTC.